The entry that follows covers one TCR beta chain sequence. The antigen is unknown. Sequencing used immunoSEQ multiplex PCR; TCRdb keeps in-frame clones, though not all of them. The profile covers hundreds of thousands of clones, with more than 95% appearing a single time and around 0.06% taken by the ten largest. This entry belongs to a study of shared clonotypes between healthy human individuals. The study's findings and limits: Few donors restricted represented genetic and exposure-history diversity.

The CDR3 sequence is 16 residues long. V lost 1 base and J lost 1, with 13 bases in between. The germline gives CDR1 SGHRS, CDR2 YFSETQ. This rearrangement joins TRBV5-1 to TRBJ2-3; D is possibly TRBD2 (5 bases). Sequencing was done on a sample of naive CD4+ T cells sorted from blood. Subset in this sample: CD45RA+ positively selected. This receptor was identified in a woman in her 30s in good health. CDR3: CASSLRSGRRTDTQYF. CDR3 coding DNA: TGCGCCAGCAGCTTGAGGAGCGGACGTCGCACAGATACGCAGTATTTT.